This T cell receptor (beta chain) comes out of a study of blood T cell repertoires in COVID-19. Background on the study: Samples came from the United States, Italy and Spain, spanning acute and convalescent COVID-19.

Assay used: immunoSEQ multiplex PCR; TCRdb lists only in-frame clones, some missing. The sample records over 200,000 clones, around 83% being singletons. This receptor was taken from a woman between 50 and 59 years old with acute or convalescent COVID-19. The sample consisted of peripheral blood.

The DNA of the CDR3 is TGTGCCTTGGCCCGACTAGCGGGGGCAGGTACCCAGTACTTC. As protein: CALARLAGAGTQYF. V and J are TRBV30 and TRBJ2-5, with 12 bases that match TRBD2. Trimming cost V 7 bases and J 8 bases; bases outside gene matches: 11. The CDR3 contains 14 residues. Looked up from germline, CDR1 is GTSNPN and CDR2 is SVGIG (reference sequence).